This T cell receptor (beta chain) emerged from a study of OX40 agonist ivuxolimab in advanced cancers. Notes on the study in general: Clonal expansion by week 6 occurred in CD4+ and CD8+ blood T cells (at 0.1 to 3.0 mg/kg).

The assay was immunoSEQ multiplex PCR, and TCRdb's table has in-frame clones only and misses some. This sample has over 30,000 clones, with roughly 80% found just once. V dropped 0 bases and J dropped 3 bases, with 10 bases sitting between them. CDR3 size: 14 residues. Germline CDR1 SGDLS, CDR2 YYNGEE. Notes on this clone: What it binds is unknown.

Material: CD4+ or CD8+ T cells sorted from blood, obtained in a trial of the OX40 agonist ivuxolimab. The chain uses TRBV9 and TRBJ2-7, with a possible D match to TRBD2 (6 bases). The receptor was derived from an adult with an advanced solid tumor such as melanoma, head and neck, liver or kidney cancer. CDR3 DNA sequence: TGTGCCAGCAGCGTAGCGGGAGTAGGCTACGAGCAGTACTTC. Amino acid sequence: CASSVAGVGYEQYF.